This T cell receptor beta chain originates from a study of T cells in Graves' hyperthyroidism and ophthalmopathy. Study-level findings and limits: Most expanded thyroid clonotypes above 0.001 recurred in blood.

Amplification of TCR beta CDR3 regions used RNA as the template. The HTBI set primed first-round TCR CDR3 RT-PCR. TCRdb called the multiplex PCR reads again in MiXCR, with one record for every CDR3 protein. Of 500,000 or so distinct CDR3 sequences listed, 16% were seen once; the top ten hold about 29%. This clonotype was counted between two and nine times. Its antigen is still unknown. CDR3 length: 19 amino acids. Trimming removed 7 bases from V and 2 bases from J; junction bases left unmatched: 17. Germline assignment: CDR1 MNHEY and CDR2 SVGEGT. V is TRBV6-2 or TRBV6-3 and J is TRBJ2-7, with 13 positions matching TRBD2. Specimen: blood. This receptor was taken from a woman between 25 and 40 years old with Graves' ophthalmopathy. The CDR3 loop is CASTPTPGLAGLGPYEQYF. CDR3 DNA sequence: TGTGCCAGCACTCCCACGCCGGGACTAGCGGGATTAGGGCCCTACGAGCAGTACTTC.